These T cell receptor beta chains were read from a single sample in a study of T cells in tuberculosis. Libraries were prepared by immunoSEQ multiplex PCR; TCRdb keeps only in-frame clonotypes and omits some of them. The sample holds about 49,000 clones, roughly 96% seen once. The starting material was PBMCs, obtained at tuberculosis diagnosis. All receptors come from an adult with tuberculosis. CDR3s include the opening cysteine and the closing phenylalanine or tryptophan. D genes are given only for firm matches. The size entry is marked missing in some rows and otherwise reads once, few, many or a size class.

CDR3aa: CASGRYTANYGYTF
CDR3nt: TGTGCTAGTGGCCGTTACACCGCTAACTATGGCTACACCTTC
d_gene: -
j_gene: TRBJ1-2
v_gene: TRBV12-5
abundance: once

CDR3aa: CASSFNRQGGTEAFF
CDR3nt: TGTGCCAGCAGTTTCAATCGACAGGGTGGCACTGAAGCTTTCTTT
d_gene: TRBD1
j_gene: TRBJ1-1
v_gene: TRBV28
abundance: -

CDR3aa: CASSPSGRLAGGISYNEQFF
CDR3nt: TGTGCCAGCAGTCCATCCGGCCGACTAGCGGGAGGGATCTCCTACAATGAGCAGTTCTTC
d_gene: TRBD2
j_gene: TRBJ2-1
v_gene: TRBV27
abundance: -

CDR3aa: CASSFLGQGGTNEQFF
CDR3nt: TGTGCCAGCAGCTTCTTGGGACAGGGGGGGACTAATGAGCAGTTCTTC
d_gene: TRBD1
j_gene: TRBJ2-1
v_gene: TRBV11-3
abundance: once

CDR3aa: CASSAPLQETQYF
CDR3nt: TGTGCCAGCAGCGCCCCCCTCCAAGAGACCCAGTACTTC
d_gene: -
j_gene: TRBJ2-5
v_gene: TRBV9
abundance: once

CDR3aa: CASSQDDPRQGGTDTQYF
CDR3nt: TGTGCCAGCAGCCAAGACGACCCCCGACAGGGGGGCACAGATACGCAGTATTTT
d_gene: TRBD1
j_gene: TRBJ2-3
v_gene: TRBV4-2
abundance: few

CDR3aa: CASSLLQGGYGYTF
CDR3nt: TGTGCCAGCAGCTTACTACAGGGGGGCTATGGCTACACCTTC
d_gene: TRBD1
j_gene: TRBJ1-2
v_gene: TRBV7-2
abundance: -

CDR3aa: CASSPQGGETQYF
CDR3nt: TGTGCCAGCAGCCCTCAGGGCGGCGAGACCCAGTACTTC
d_gene: -
j_gene: TRBJ2-5
v_gene: TRBV7-9
abundance: -

CDR3aa: CASSIRLDYGYTF
CDR3nt: TGTGCCAGTAGTATCCGACTGGACTATGGCTACACCTTC
d_gene: -
j_gene: TRBJ1-2
v_gene: TRBV19
abundance: -

CDR3aa: CASSHRAMNTEAFF
CDR3nt: TGCGCCAGCAGCCACAGGGCTATGAACACTGAAGCTTTCTTT
d_gene: -
j_gene: TRBJ1-1
v_gene: TRBV5-1
abundance: -

CDR3aa: CASSGLRLAGPDQGNEQFF
CDR3nt: TGTGCCAGCAGTGGTCTTCGACTAGCGGGCCCGGACCAGGGCAATGAGCAGTTCTTC
d_gene: TRBD2
j_gene: TRBJ2-1
v_gene: TRBV2
abundance: -

CDR3aa: CASSLVPAGGHEQYF
CDR3nt: TGTGCCAGCAGCTTAGTTCCAGCGGGAGGCCACGAGCAGTACTTC
d_gene: TRBD2
j_gene: TRBJ2-7
v_gene: TRBV7-8
abundance: -

CDR3aa: CASSLEATGVNTEAFF
CDR3nt: TGTGCCAGCAGCCTAGAGGCGACAGGGGTGAACACTGAAGCTTTCTTT
d_gene: TRBD1
j_gene: TRBJ1-1
v_gene: TRBV28
abundance: -

CDR3aa: CASSVGHQGAGTEAFF
CDR3nt: TGTGCCAGCAGCGTAGGACATCAGGGGGCCGGCACTGAAGCTTTCTTT
d_gene: TRBD1
j_gene: TRBJ1-1
v_gene: TRBV9
abundance: -

CDR3aa: CASSPDARLAGVSSYEQYF
CDR3nt: TGTGCCAGCAGCCCCGATGCAAGACTAGCGGGGGTCTCCTCCTACGAGCAGTACTTC
d_gene: TRBD2
j_gene: TRBJ2-7
v_gene: TRBV7-9
abundance: once

CDR3aa: CASSLAGTAAQPQHF
CDR3nt: TGTGCCAGCAGCTTAGCCGGGACAGCCGCCCAGCCCCAGCATTTT
d_gene: TRBD1
j_gene: TRBJ1-5
v_gene: TRBV7-2
abundance: -

CDR3aa: CASSVDGGGHYGYTF
CDR3nt: TGTGCCAGCAGCGTAGACGGAGGGGGCCACTATGGCTACACCTTC
d_gene: TRBD1
j_gene: TRBJ1-2
v_gene: TRBV9
abundance: -

CDR3aa: CASSQGTHSYNEQFF
CDR3nt: TGCGCCAGCAGCCAAGGGACTCACTCCTACAATGAGCAGTTCTTC
d_gene: -
j_gene: TRBJ2-1
v_gene: TRBV4-3
abundance: -

CDR3aa: CASSTGTLNEKLFF
CDR3nt: TGTGCCAGTAGTACCGGGACTCTTAATGAAAAACTGTTTTTT
d_gene: -
j_gene: TRBJ1-4
v_gene: TRBV19
abundance: -

CDR3aa: CASSLDSHTDTQYF
CDR3nt: TGTGCCAGCAGCTTAGATTCCCACACAGATACGCAGTATTTT
d_gene: -
j_gene: TRBJ2-3
v_gene: TRBV11-2
abundance: -

CDR3aa: CGKFRGTDTQYF
CDR3nt: TGTGGGAAGTTCAGGGGGACAGATACGCAGTATTTT
d_gene: TRBD1
j_gene: TRBJ2-3
v_gene: TRBV11-3
abundance: -

CDR3aa: CASSLPDTSGREYF
CDR3nt: TGTGCCAGCAGCTTGCCCGACACTAGCGGGAGAGAGTACTTC
d_gene: TRBD2
j_gene: TRBJ2-7
v_gene: TRBV11-2
abundance: once

CDR3aa: CASSVGQGWDEKLFF
CDR3nt: TGTGCCAGCAGCGTAGGACAGGGATGGGATGAAAAACTGTTTTTT
d_gene: TRBD1
j_gene: TRBJ1-4
v_gene: TRBV9
abundance: -

CDR3aa: CASFGRGYNEQFF
CDR3nt: TGTGCCAGCTTCGGGAGGGGTTACAATGAGCAGTTCTTC
d_gene: TRBD2
j_gene: TRBJ2-1
v_gene: TRBV6-5
abundance: once

CDR3aa: CASSLYLSGGGYGYTF
CDR3nt: TGTGCCAGTAGTCTTTACCTCTCAGGGGGCGGCTATGGCTACACCTTC
d_gene: TRBD1
j_gene: TRBJ1-2
v_gene: TRBV19
abundance: -

CDR3aa: CASSLLAGVGTGELFF
CDR3nt: TGCGCCAGCAGCTTGCTAGCGGGAGTTGGTACCGGGGAGCTGTTTTTT
d_gene: TRBD2
j_gene: TRBJ2-2
v_gene: TRBV5-1
abundance: -

CDR3aa: CATSSRQGARNNSPLHF
CDR3nt: TGTGCCACCAGCAGTCGACAGGGGGCAAGGAATAATTCACCCCTCCACTTT
d_gene: TRBD1
j_gene: TRBJ1-6
v_gene: TRBV15
abundance: -

CDR3aa: CASSLGGGAMGYTF
CDR3nt: TGTGCCAGCAGCTTAGGGGGGGGAGCAATGGGCTACACCTTC
d_gene: -
j_gene: TRBJ1-2
v_gene: TRBV7-2
abundance: once

CDR3aa: CASSLVSAPRINQPQHF
CDR3nt: TGTGCCAGCAGCTTAGTGAGTGCACCTAGAATCAATCAGCCCCAGCATTTT
d_gene: -
j_gene: TRBJ1-5
v_gene: TRBV7-2
abundance: once

CDR3aa: CASSAGTGGTNYGYTF
CDR3nt: TGTGCCAGTAGCGCCGGGACAGGGGGCACCAACTATGGCTACACCTTC
d_gene: TRBD1
j_gene: TRBJ1-2
v_gene: TRBV19
abundance: -

CDR3aa: CASSVSGRDNEQFF
CDR3nt: TGTGCCAGTAGTGTAAGCGGGAGGGACAATGAGCAGTTCTTC
d_gene: TRBD2
j_gene: TRBJ2-1
v_gene: TRBV19
abundance: -

CDR3aa: CALQSHGQGQETQYF
CDR3nt: TGTGCCTTACAATCTCATGGGCAGGGGCAAGAGACCCAGTACTTC
d_gene: -
j_gene: TRBJ2-5
v_gene: TRBV30
abundance: -

CDR3aa: CASSFSTPSSGSVIEQFF
CDR3nt: TGCGCCAGCAGCTTCTCGACACCCTCTAGCGGGAGTGTTATTGAGCAGTTCTTC
d_gene: TRBD2
j_gene: TRBJ2-1
v_gene: TRBV5-1
abundance: -

CDR3aa: CASSQQETQYF
CDR3nt: TGCGCCAGCAGTCAACAAGAGACCCAGTACTTC
d_gene: -
j_gene: TRBJ2-5
v_gene: TRBV10-2
abundance: -

CDR3aa: CASQHPGTGTTDTQYF
CDR3nt: TGTGCCAGCCAACATCCCGGGACAGGGACTACAGATACGCAGTATTTT
d_gene: TRBD1
j_gene: TRBJ2-3
v_gene: TRBV2
abundance: -

CDR3aa: CASSQVRFPPSGNTIYF
CDR3nt: TGCGCCAGCAGCCAAGTACGGTTCCCTCCCTCTGGAAACACCATATATTTT
d_gene: -
j_gene: TRBJ1-3
v_gene: TRBV4-1
abundance: -

CDR3aa: CASRPSGRAYEQYF
CDR3nt: TGTGCCAGCAGACCCAGCGGGAGGGCCTACGAGCAGTACTTC
d_gene: TRBD2
j_gene: TRBJ2-7
v_gene: TRBV28
abundance: once

CDR3aa: CASRDSSNYGYTF
CDR3nt: TGTGCCAGCAGGGACAGCTCTAACTATGGCTACACCTTC
d_gene: -
j_gene: TRBJ1-2
v_gene: TRBV6-6
abundance: once

CDR3aa: CASSLLSTGANEKLFF
CDR3nt: TGCGCCAGCAGCTTGCTCTCGACAGGGGCTAATGAAAAACTGTTTTTT
d_gene: TRBD1
j_gene: TRBJ1-4
v_gene: TRBV5-1
abundance: once

CDR3aa: CASSVGQGVAGELFF
CDR3nt: TGTGCCAGCAGCGTAGGTCAGGGGGTCGCCGGGGAGCTGTTTTTT
d_gene: TRBD1
j_gene: TRBJ2-2
v_gene: TRBV9
abundance: -

CDR3aa: CASSQPQGNQETQYF
CDR3nt: TGCGCCAGCAGTCAACCCCAGGGGAACCAAGAGACCCAGTACTTC
d_gene: -
j_gene: TRBJ2-5
v_gene: TRBV5-1
abundance: once

CDR3aa: CASSLFREALEQYF
CDR3nt: TGTGCCAGCAGCTTATTCCGGGAGGCCCTAGAGCAGTACTTC
d_gene: TRBD2
j_gene: TRBJ2-7
v_gene: TRBV7-2
abundance: -

CDR3aa: CASSLAHRGEQYF
CDR3nt: TGTGCCAGCAGCTTAGCCCACCGGGGCGAGCAGTACTTC
d_gene: -
j_gene: TRBJ2-7
v_gene: TRBV7-2
abundance: -

CDR3aa: CASSLTGDLGYTF
CDR3nt: TGTGCCAGCAGCCTAACAGGGGACCTTGGCTACACCTTC
d_gene: TRBD1
j_gene: TRBJ1-2
v_gene: TRBV5-4
abundance: -

CDR3aa: CASSSPGWPQHF
CDR3nt: TGTGCCAGCAGCTCGCCAGGATGGCCCCAGCATTTT
d_gene: -
j_gene: TRBJ1-5
v_gene: TRBV7-2
abundance: -

CDR3aa: CASSLASSGSPYEQYF
CDR3nt: TGTGCCAGCAGTTTGGCCTCTAGCGGGAGTCCCTACGAGCAGTACTTC
d_gene: TRBD2
j_gene: TRBJ2-7
v_gene: TRBV27
abundance: -

CDR3aa: CASSLWGSQYNEQFF
CDR3nt: TGTGCCAGCAGTTTATGGGGGAGCCAATACAATGAGCAGTTCTTC
d_gene: -
j_gene: TRBJ2-1
v_gene: TRBV28
abundance: -

CDR3aa: CASSQSSGSSYEQYF
CDR3nt: TGTGCCAGCAGCCAAAGCAGTGGGAGCTCCTACGAGCAGTACTTC
d_gene: -
j_gene: TRBJ2-7
v_gene: TRBV4-2
abundance: -

CDR3aa: CAWSAGLAGDGGELFF
CDR3nt: TGTGCCTGGAGTGCGGGACTAGCGGGAGACGGCGGGGAGCTGTTTTTT
d_gene: TRBD2
j_gene: TRBJ2-2
v_gene: TRBV30
abundance: -

CDR3aa: CASSRDRGGETQYF
CDR3nt: TGTGCCAGCAGCAGGGACAGGGGAGGAGAGACCCAGTACTTC
d_gene: TRBD1
j_gene: TRBJ2-5
v_gene: TRBV28
abundance: -

CDR3aa: CATSRDRGGSNEQFF
CDR3nt: TGTGCCACCAGCAGAGATCGGGGAGGAAGCAATGAGCAGTTCTTC
d_gene: -
j_gene: TRBJ2-1
v_gene: TRBV15
abundance: -

CDR3aa: CASSLERRRTSGRRETQYF
CDR3nt: TGCGCCAGCAGCTTGGAAAGGCGGAGGACTAGCGGGAGAAGAGAGACCCAGTACTTC
d_gene: TRBD2
j_gene: TRBJ2-5
v_gene: TRBV5-1
abundance: -